This T cell receptor beta chain was sequenced in a study of cytomegalovirus exposure and HLA in healthy donors. Study results and caveats: It was reported that TCR beta sequences correctly inferred the HLA-A and HLA-B alleles for most subjects. Differences between HLA loci emerged in a later analysis of TCR association rates, with DRB1 most and HLA-C fewest. A classifier reportedly called cytomegalovirus status with high sensitivity and specificity.

Trimming stripped 7 bases from V and 5 bases from J, with 14 bases between. The length of the CDR3 is 13 residues. CDR1 is KGHSH, CDR2 LQKENI, per germline. For this clone: Its antigen is currently unknown.

The PCR was carried out with 60 Vbeta primers and 13 Jbeta primers. Assay used: immunoSEQ multiplex PCR; TCRdb lists only in-frame clones, some missing. The repertoire consists of around 150,000 clones, with just under 80% occurring once and the leading ten covering under 2.5%. The chain recombines TRBV18 with TRBJ1-1; D is possibly TRBD1 (6 bases). The receptor's source is a young man in good health and CMV-seronegative. Sequences were obtained from PBMCs. The CDR3 sequence: CASFQQGDTEAFF. CDR3 DNA: TGTGCCAGCTTCCAACAGGGAGATACTGAAGCTTTCTTT.